The 25 T cell receptor beta chains below were found in one sample sequenced in a study of blood T cell repertoires in COVID-19. The method was immunoSEQ multiplex PCR; TCRdb's version includes in-frame clones alone and lacks a portion of them. The sample consists of under 300,000 clones, roughly nine tenths of them appearing once. Sequenced sample: peripheral blood. The receptors originated from a woman aged 40 to 49 who had recovered from COVID-19.

V usage is TRBV7-2 and J usage is TRBJ2-1, with 12 bases that match TRBD2. The J segment lost 8 bases and the V segment lost 3 bases, leaving 5 bases of the junction unmatched. This CDR3 spans 15 amino acids. CDR1 and CDR2 (germline): SGHTA, FQGNSA. The DNA of the CDR3 is TGTGCCAGCAGCTTTCTAGCGGGAGGGCCCGATGAGCAGTTCTTC. Protein: CASSFLAGGPDEQFF.

This chain connects TRBV7-2 to TRBJ1-6, with 8 bases aligning to TRBD1. The V gene end was trimmed by 5 bases and the J gene end by 0 bases; junction bases not matched to a gene: 3. The length of the CDR3 is 16 residues. CDR1 and CDR2 from the germline V gene are SGHTA and FQGNSA. The CDR3, as DNA: TGTGCCAGCAGCCGGACAGGGAGCTCCTATAATTCACCCCTCCACTTT. This sequence encodes CASSRTGSSYNSPLHF.

CDR3 residues: CASSFSGRVSLEQYF. The CDR3 nucleotides read TGTGCCAGCAGTTTTAGCGGGAGAGTCTCCCTCGAGCAGTACTTC. The chain joins TRBV27 to TRBJ2-7, with TRBD2 matching over 9 bases. Trimming at V came to 3 bases and at J to 6 bases, leaving 9 bases not matched to a gene. The CDR3 is 15 residues long. In germline, CDR1 is MNHEY, CDR2 SMNVEV (reference sequence).

J is TRBJ2-3 and V is TRBV4-1, with D possibly matching TRBD1 (5 bases). The germline V gene encodes CDR1 MGHRA and CDR2 YSYEKL. The CDR3 is 14 residues long. Between the trimmed V and J ends, which lost 1 base and 15 bases, there was a span of 20 bases. In DNA, the CDR3 is TGCGCCAGCAGCCAAGCCCTCGGGTCACAGGATGTATATTTT. It yields the protein CASSQALGSQDVYF.

V and J are TRBV5-1 and TRBJ2-5, with 7 bases that match TRBD1. The CDR3 covers 16 residues. CDR1 SGHRS and CDR2 YFSETQ come from the germline V gene. The V and J ends lost 3 bases and 0 bases, in that order; junction bases with no gene match: 8. CDR3 nucleotides: TGCGCCAGCAGCTGGGCGACAGGGTCGTACCAAGAGACCCAGTACTTC. It codes for CASSWATGSYQETQYF.

The genes are TRBV2 and TRBJ1-3; D remains unclear. Germline V gene data show CDR1 as SNHLY and CDR2 as FYNNEI. V lost 8 bases and J 0 bases, leaving 11 bases between the germline ends. The CDR3 runs 14 residues. DNA of the CDR3: TGTGCCAGCCAGGTGGTGGGCTCTGGAAACACCATATATTTT. It encodes CASQVVGSGNTIYF.

The chain recombines TRBV10-3 with TRBJ2-3; D might be TRBD1 (6 bases). The V end was cut by 7 bases, the J end by 0 bases, with 14 bases between. The CDR3 covers 15 residues. Germline V CDR1 and CDR2: ENHRY, SYGVKD. The CDR3 DNA follows: TGTGCCATCACCCCAGGGGAGCGTAGCACAGATACGCAGTATTTT. Translation gives CAITPGERSTDTQYF.

The CDR3 DNA reads as TGTGCCAGCAGACGAACCCCGGACAGTTACGAGCAGTACTTC. This sequence encodes CASRRTPDSYEQYF. The genes are TRBV11-2 and TRBJ2-7; D might be TRBD1 (6 bases). Germline CDR1 reads SGHAT; CDR2 reads FQNNGV. V was trimmed by 6 bases and J by 4 bases, leaving 16 bases between them. The CDR3 extends over 14 amino acids.

This sequence joins TRBV5-6 and TRBJ2-2; D is possibly TRBD2 (6 bases). V was trimmed by 0 bases and J by 7 bases, leaving 16 bases between them. The CDR3 runs 16 residues. CDR1 is SGHDT and CDR2 is YYEEEE in the germline V gene. CDR3 region: CASSLAKDLEGGELFF. CDR3 sequence (DNA): TGTGCCAGCAGCTTGGCCAAGGATTTGGAGGGCGGGGAGCTGTTTTTT.

The rearrangement joins TRBV10-3 to TRBJ1-1; D uncertain. Germline lookup yields CDR1 ENHRY and CDR2 SYGVKD. Trimming removed 4 bases at V and 1 base at J, with 7 bases between. The CDR3 loop spans 13 amino acids. CDR3 sequence (DNA): TGTGCCATCAGTGTAGAGGAGAACACTGAAGCTTTCTTT. Protein sequence: CAISVEENTEAFF.

This clone occurred once. The chain uses TRBV10-3 and TRBJ2-5, with D hard to call. The V gene's germline CDR1 is ENHRY and CDR2 SYGVKD. V was pared by 5 bases and J by 5 bases, with 9 bases between. The CDR3 has 12 residues. The CDR3 sequence: CAISPGSETQYF. The CDR3, as DNA: TGTGCCATCAGTCCCGGTTCCGAGACCCAGTACTTC.

This sequence joins TRBV19 and TRBJ1-5; TRBD1 might be the D (5 bases). With 3 bases removed from V and 5 bases from J, the gap between germline ends came to 17 bases. This CDR3 contains 16 residues. Germline CDR1 LNHDA, CDR2 SQIVND (reference sequence). DNA for the CDR3: TGTGCCAGTAGTATTCGGGGGTTATCTTCGCATCAGCCCCAGCATTTT. Amino acids: CASSIRGLSSHQPQHF.

The genes are TRBV12-3 or TRBV12-4 and TRBJ1-1, with a possible D match to TRBD1 (6 bases). The V end was cut by 8 bases, the J end by 3 bases, with 13 bases between. This CDR3 has 13 amino acids. CDR3: CASSRSGDTEAFF. The CDR3 DNA reads as TGTGCCAGCTCCCGTTCAGGGGACACTGAAGCTTTCTTT.

The CDR3 bases are TGTGCCAGCAGCATACTAGCGGGGCAGGGTAATGAGCAGTTCTTC. Its translation is CASSILAGQGNEQFF. The rearrangement uses TRBV7-3 and TRBJ2-1; TRBD2 matches 10 bases. CDR3 length: 15 amino acids. V was clipped by 5 bases and J by 7 bases; unmatched bases: 8. The germline CDR1 and CDR2 sequences are SGHTA and FQGTGA. Supplemented by reference TRBV7-3 and TRBJ2-1, the full variable domain reads GAGVSQTPSNKVTEKGKYVELRCDPISGHTALYWYRQSLGQGPEFLIYFQGTGAADDSGLPNDRFFAVRPEGSVSTLKIQRTERGDSAVYLCASSILAGQGNEQFFGPGTRLTVL.

The chain links TRBV11-2 to TRBJ2-1; the D gene is possibly TRBD2 (7 bases). There are 11 residues in the CDR3. Trimming removed 5 bases from V and 12 bases from J, with 11 bases in between. Per germline, CDR1 SGHAT and CDR2 FQNNGV. CDR3 DNA sequence: TGTGCCAGCAGCCGGGGGGCGGGGCAGTTCTTC. Protein product: CASSRGAGQFF.

The CDR3 reads CASSLAHRGTGTYEQYF. The CDR3 coding sequence is TGTGCCAGCAGCTTAGCGCACCGAGGGACTGGAACCTACGAGCAGTACTTC. The V and J genes are TRBV7-8 and TRBJ2-7; D is perhaps TRBD2 (6 bases). The CDR3 is 17 amino acids. Deletions cut 0 bases from V and 2 bases from J, with 17 bases between. The germline gives CDR1 SGHVS, CDR2 FQNEAQ.

CDR3 sequence reads: CASNGLAGGEQYF. Here the CDR3 DNA reads TGCGCCAGCAATGGACTAGCGGGGGGCGAGCAGTACTTC. The V gene is TRBV10-2, the J gene TRBJ2-7; 14 positions agree with TRBD2. Germline V gene data show CDR1 as WSHSY and CDR2 as SAAADI. J was trimmed by 6 bases and V by 7 bases; bases with no gene match: 2. This CDR3 comprises 13 residues.

The V call is TRBV27, the J call TRBJ1-5; D possibly corresponds to TRBD1 (6 bases). Germline loops: CDR1 MNHEY, CDR2 SMNVEV (reference sequence). Trimming stripped 8 bases from V and 7 bases from J, with 21 bases between. CDR3 length: 15 residues. The CDR3 loop reads CASRRGGATGQPQHF. The CDR3 nucleotides read TGTGCCAGCCGAAGAGGGGGGGCGACGGGACAGCCCCAGCATTTT.

J is TRBJ2-5 and V is TRBV3-1 (or the pseudogene TRBV3-2), with 12 nucleotides matching TRBD2. Germline V gene data show CDR1 as LGHDT and CDR2 as YNNKEL (reference sequence). This CDR3 spans 17 amino acids. Germline trimming cut 4 bases from V and 2 bases from J; bases unmatched to any gene: 8. Here the CDR3 reads CASSLRLAGVGQETQYF. As DNA, the CDR3 is TGTGCCAGCAGCCTTAGACTAGCGGGAGTAGGGCAAGAGACCCAGTACTTC.

The chain joins TRBV12-3 or TRBV12-4 to TRBJ2-4; D unclear. The CDR3 runs to 12 residues. Between the trimmed V and J ends, which lost 7 bases and 6 bases, there was a span of 10 bases. In DNA form, the CDR3 reads TGTGCCAGCAACCGCGGCTCAAACATTCAGTACTTC. It specifies CASNRGSNIQYF.

CDR3 coding DNA: TGTGCCACCAGTGATCCGGACAGGGGGGACACCATATATTTT. It encodes CATSDPDRGDTIYF. The chain links TRBV24-1 to TRBJ1-3; 10 bases are a match to TRBD1. Germline-derived CDR1 and CDR2 are KGHDR and SFDVKD. Trimming at V came to 3 bases and at J to 8 bases, leaving 3 bases not matched to a gene. The CDR3 spans 14 residues.

The chain employs TRBV28 and TRBJ1-5, with 7 bases identical to TRBD1. CDR1 and CDR2 (germline): MDHEN, SYDVKM. The CDR3 runs to 14 residues. After removal of 6 bases from V and 6 bases from J, the junction contained 8 bases not matched to a gene. The CDR3 is CASRPGGPSQPQHF. The CDR3 DNA follows: TGTGCCAGCAGACCAGGGGGTCCGAGTCAGCCCCAGCATTTT.

Written as DNA, the CDR3 is TGTGCCAGCAGCGCCGGACTAGCGGTACATTATGAGCAGTACTTC. This translates into CASSAGLAVHYEQYF. The V gene is TRBV11-2, the J gene TRBJ2-7; 10 nucleotides line up with TRBD2. CDR3 length equals 15 residues. CDR1 is SGHAT, CDR2 FQNNGV, per germline. V shed 5 bases and J 7 bases; nucleotides not matched to a gene: 11.

This chain joins TRBV5-4 and TRBJ2-1, with a possible D match to TRBD2 (5 bases). The CDR3 has 16 residues. Germline CDR1 SGHNT, CDR2 YYREEE (reference sequence). Trimming took 0 bases from V and 0 from J, leaving 10 bases between them. CDR3 DNA sequence: TGTGCCAGCAGCTTGGTAGCGACAAGCTCCTACAATGAGCAGTTCTTC. Its protein is CASSLVATSSYNEQFF.

This rearrangement joins TRBV19 to TRBJ2-5; 8 nucleotides line up with TRBD1. Germline trimming cut 5 bases from V and 4 bases from J; bases unmatched to any gene: 9. From germline, CDR1 is LNHDA and CDR2 SQIVND (reference sequence). CDR3 length: 15 amino acids. The DNA of the CDR3 is TGTGCCAGTAGTGGAGGACAGGGTGTTGGAGAGACCCAGTACTTC. Translated: CASSGGQGVGETQYF. The whole variable domain, filled in from reference TRBV19 and TRBJ2-5, reads DGGITQSPKYLFRKEGQNVTLSCEQNLNHDAMYWYRQDPGQGLRLIYYSQIVNDFQKGDIAEGYSVSREKKESFPLTVTSAQKNPTAFYLCASSGGQGVGETQYFGPGTRLLVL.